Listed below are T cell receptor beta chains from one sample, sequenced in a study of T cell responses to AZD1222 COVID-19 vaccine. Method: immunoSEQ multiplex PCR; TCRdb's copy keeps in-frame clones and lacks some. The sample lists some 120,000 clones, about 89% occurring once. The sample was peripheral blood, taken on day 0 of AZD1222 vaccination. The receptors come from an adult in good health. Each CDR3 is given with its conserved first and last residue. A D gene is named only where the DNA matches it firmly. Only some rows state a clone size, as once, few, many or a class for expanded clones.

J gene: TRBJ2-2
clone size: .
D gene: TRBD1
V gene: TRBV6-6
CDR3 length: 16
CDR3 DNA: TGTGCCAGCAGTTCCTTTGGACAGGGCCGCACCGGGGAGCTGTTTTTT
CDR3 protein: CASSSFGQGRTGELFF

J gene: TRBJ1-2
clone size: .
D gene: TRBD1
V gene: TRBV7-9
CDR3 length: 12
CDR3 DNA: TGTGCCAGCGGGACAGGTGACTATGGCTACACCTTC
CDR3 protein: CASGTGDYGYTF

J gene: TRBJ2-2
clone size: once
D gene: .
V gene: TRBV5-6
CDR3 length: 17
CDR3 DNA: TGTGCCAGCAGCTTGGCCTTGGCGACAGAGAACACCGGGGAGCTGTTTTTT
CDR3 protein: CASSLALATENTGELFF

J gene: TRBJ2-1
clone size: once
D gene: .
V gene: TRBV5-1
CDR3 length: 14
CDR3 DNA: TGCGCCAGCAGCTTGGAGGGGACCTACAATGAGCAGTTCTTC
CDR3 protein: CASSLEGTYNEQFF

J gene: TRBJ1-2
clone size: once
D gene: .
V gene: TRBV10-1
CDR3 length: 13
CDR3 DNA: TGCGCCAGCAGTGAGGGCCAGGACTATGGCTACACCTTC
CDR3 protein: CASSEGQDYGYTF

J gene: TRBJ2-7
clone size: .
D gene: .
V gene: TRBV29-1
CDR3 length: 13
CDR3 DNA: TGCAGCGTTGAAGGGCTGGGTTCCAACGAGCAGTACTTC
CDR3 protein: CSVEGLGSNEQYF

J gene: TRBJ1-5
clone size: .
D gene: TRBD1
V gene: TRBV28
CDR3 length: 15
CDR3 DNA: TGTGCCAGCAGTCAGCTTACAGGGGGCAATCAGCCCCAGCATTTT
CDR3 protein: CASSQLTGGNQPQHF

J gene: TRBJ2-1
clone size: .
D gene: .
V gene: TRBV9
CDR3 length: 15
CDR3 DNA: TGTGCCAGCAGCGTTGTCGCAAACACCTACAATGAGCAGTTCTTC
CDR3 protein: CASSVVANTYNEQFF

J gene: TRBJ1-3
clone size: .
D gene: .
V gene: TRBV15
CDR3 length: 17
CDR3 DNA: TGTGCCACCAGCAGACTCGACATTTACCGCTCTGGAAACACCATATATTTT
CDR3 protein: CATSRLDIYRSGNTIYF

J gene: TRBJ1-5
clone size: .
D gene: .
V gene: TRBV13
CDR3 length: 18
CDR3 DNA: TGTGCCAGCAGCTTAGGTGGGGGCCACCCGTATAGCAATCAGCCCCAGCATTTT
CDR3 protein: CASSLGGGHPYSNQPQHF

J gene: TRBJ1-2
clone size: .
D gene: .
V gene: TRBV6-4
CDR3 length: 16
CDR3 DNA: TGTGCCAGCAGTGACTCGATCGGTGCGGGGGCTAGAGGCTACACCTTC
CDR3 protein: CASSDSIGAGARGYTF

J gene: TRBJ2-3
clone size: few
D gene: .
V gene: TRBV19
CDR3 length: 15
CDR3 DNA: TGTGCCAGTAGTATAGCAGGGGCCGGGGCAGATACGCAGTATTTT
CDR3 protein: CASSIAGAGADTQYF

J gene: TRBJ1-2
clone size: once
D gene: TRBD1
V gene: TRBV6-2/TRBV6-3
CDR3 length: 17
CDR3 DNA: TGTGCCAGCAGTTACTCCCGGACAGGGGGAAGCGACTATGGCTACACCTTC
CDR3 protein: CASSYSRTGGSDYGYTF

J gene: TRBJ2-5
clone size: .
D gene: TRBD1
V gene: TRBV15
CDR3 length: 15
CDR3 DNA: TGTGCCACCAGCAGAGATCCCGGACAGGGGGAGACCCAGTACTTC
CDR3 protein: CATSRDPGQGETQYF

J gene: TRBJ2-7
clone size: .
D gene: .
V gene: TRBV2
CDR3 length: 17
CDR3 DNA: TGTGCCAGCAGTGAAACCCGGACCGGGACCTACTCCTACGAGCAGTACTTC
CDR3 protein: CASSETRTGTYSYEQYF

J gene: TRBJ2-7
clone size: .
D gene: .
V gene: TRBV14
CDR3 length: 13
CDR3 DNA: TGTGCCAGCAGTCCCGGGGGAGCCGGCGAGCAGTACTTC
CDR3 protein: CASSPGGAGEQYF

J gene: TRBJ1-1
clone size: .
D gene: .
V gene: TRBV18
CDR3 length: 13
CDR3 DNA: TGTGCCAGCTCACCCAGGGTTGGGAGAGGAGCTTTCTTT
CDR3 protein: CASSPRVGRGAFF

J gene: TRBJ2-6
clone size: few
D gene: .
V gene: TRBV30
CDR3 length: 15
CDR3 DNA: TGTGCCTGGAGTAAACAGGGTTCAGGGGCCAACGTCCTGACTTTC
CDR3 protein: CAWSKQGSGANVLTF

J gene: TRBJ2-3
clone size: .
D gene: TRBD2
V gene: TRBV29-1
CDR3 length: 16
CDR3 DNA: TGCAGCGTGGGAGCCGAACTAGCGGGAGGAGGAGATACGCAGTATTTT
CDR3 protein: CSVGAELAGGGDTQYF

J gene: TRBJ2-5
clone size: .
D gene: TRBD2
V gene: TRBV9
CDR3 length: 16
CDR3 DNA: TGTGCCAGCAGCGTAGAATTCGGCGGGAGGCAAGAGACCCAGTACTTC
CDR3 protein: CASSVEFGGRQETQYF

J gene: TRBJ2-7
clone size: .
D gene: .
V gene: TRBV6-5
CDR3 length: 11
CDR3 DNA: TGTGCCAGCAGTAACCGGGACCATGAGTACTTC
CDR3 protein: CASSNRDHEYF

J gene: TRBJ1-4
clone size: .
D gene: TRBD1
V gene: TRBV30
CDR3 length: 17
CDR3 DNA: TGTGCCTGGAGCACAGGGGGCCCTAATTGGCCCAATGAAAAACTGTTTTTT
CDR3 protein: CAWSTGGPNWPNEKLFF

J gene: TRBJ2-3
clone size: .
D gene: TRBD2
V gene: TRBV29-1
CDR3 length: 13
CDR3 DNA: TGCAGCTCAACTCCGGGCGGGGGGGATACGCAGTATTTT
CDR3 protein: CSSTPGGGDTQYF

J gene: TRBJ2-1
clone size: .
D gene: .
V gene: TRBV19
CDR3 length: 13
CDR3 DNA: TGTGCCAGTAGTATATCCCAGGGGGGAAACCAGTTCTTC
CDR3 protein: CASSISQGGNQFF

J gene: TRBJ1-6
clone size: .
D gene: TRBD1
V gene: TRBV15
CDR3 length: 15
CDR3 DNA: TGTGCCACCGGGGGCGACAGGGGAAATAATTCACCCCTCCACTTT
CDR3 protein: CATGGDRGNNSPLHF

J gene: TRBJ1-2
clone size: .
D gene: .
V gene: TRBV15
CDR3 length: 14
CDR3 DNA: TGTGCCACCAGCACAAGCGTCGGGGGAGCGGGCTACACCTTC
CDR3 protein: CATSTSVGGAGYTF

J gene: TRBJ2-3
clone size: .
D gene: TRBD2
V gene: TRBV27
CDR3 length: 17
CDR3 DNA: TGTGCCACCAAACTAGCGGGAGGTAGGGGGAGCACAGATACGCAGTATTTT
CDR3 protein: CATKLAGGRGSTDTQYF

J gene: TRBJ1-1
clone size: .
D gene: .
V gene: TRBV4-2
CDR3 length: 13
CDR3 DNA: TGTGCCAGCAGCCAGGGGCCCAACACTGAAGCTTTCTTT
CDR3 protein: CASSQGPNTEAFF

J gene: TRBJ1-1
clone size: .
D gene: TRBD1
V gene: TRBV2
CDR3 length: 10
CDR3 DNA: TGTGCCAGTTTCGACAGGGAGGGTTTCTTT
CDR3 protein: CASFDREGFF

J gene: TRBJ2-3
clone size: .
D gene: .
V gene: TRBV30
CDR3 length: 13
CDR3 DNA: TGTGCCTGGAGTGTAAGGTTCGGGGATACGCAGTATTTT
CDR3 protein: CAWSVRFGDTQYF

J gene: TRBJ2-2
clone size: .
D gene: .
V gene: TRBV24-1
CDR3 length: 14
CDR3 DNA: TGTGCCACCAGTGATCCAAAGGGCCCCGGGGAGCTGTTTTTT
CDR3 protein: CATSDPKGPGELFF

J gene: TRBJ2-7
clone size: .
D gene: .
V gene: TRBV7-8
CDR3 length: 15
CDR3 DNA: TGTGCCAGCAGCTTAGATAGCGGAGCTACCTACGAGCAGTACTTC
CDR3 protein: CASSLDSGATYEQYF

J gene: TRBJ1-6
clone size: .
D gene: .
V gene: TRBV15
CDR3 length: 15
CDR3 DNA: TGTGCCACCAGCAGAGACAGGGAGCTAGGATCACCCCTCCACTTT
CDR3 protein: CATSRDRELGSPLHF

J gene: TRBJ1-5
clone size: .
D gene: .
V gene: TRBV28
CDR3 length: 15
CDR3 DNA: TGTGCCAGCCTTGGGGGGGATGCAAGCAATCAGCCCCAGCATTTT
CDR3 protein: CASLGGDASNQPQHF

J gene: TRBJ2-6
clone size: .
D gene: .
V gene: TRBV7-9
CDR3 length: 16
CDR3 DNA: TGTGCCAGCAGCTTGGACCGGGTCTCTGGGGCCAACGTCCTGACTTTC
CDR3 protein: CASSLDRVSGANVLTF

J gene: TRBJ1-1
clone size: .
D gene: .
V gene: TRBV18
CDR3 length: 15
CDR3 DNA: TGTGCCAGCTCCCCAATGCCGGGGATGAACACTGAAGCTTTCTTT
CDR3 protein: CASSPMPGMNTEAFF

J gene: TRBJ1-2
clone size: once
D gene: .
V gene: TRBV6-5
CDR3 length: 13
CDR3 DNA: TGTGCCGTAAGGCGAGGGGCTTCAAGAGGCTACACCTTC
CDR3 protein: CAVRRGASRGYTF

J gene: TRBJ1-4
clone size: .
D gene: TRBD1
V gene: TRBV3-1/TRBV3-2
CDR3 length: 16
CDR3 DNA: TGTGCCAGCAGCCTGGGCACCGGGACAGATCTTGAAAAACTGTTTTTT
CDR3 protein: CASSLGTGTDLEKLFF

J gene: TRBJ2-3
clone size: .
D gene: .
V gene: TRBV24-1
CDR3 length: 14
CDR3 DNA: TGTGCCACCAGTGATTTTTCTGGGACAGATACGCAGTATTTT
CDR3 protein: CATSDFSGTDTQYF

J gene: TRBJ2-7
clone size: .
D gene: TRBD1
V gene: TRBV29-1
CDR3 length: 14
CDR3 DNA: TGCAGCGTTGGGTGGACAGGGGGAACCTACGAGCAGTACTTC
CDR3 protein: CSVGWTGGTYEQYF

J gene: TRBJ2-3
clone size: .
D gene: TRBD2
V gene: TRBV3-1/TRBV3-2
CDR3 length: 17
CDR3 DNA: TGTGCCAGCAGCCAAGACGGACTAGCGGGAGTGGCAGATACGCAGTATTTT
CDR3 protein: CASSQDGLAGVADTQYF

J gene: TRBJ2-1
clone size: .
D gene: TRBD1
V gene: TRBV4-1
CDR3 length: 16
CDR3 DNA: TGCGCCAGCAGCCAACCACCGGGACAGGGAATCAATGAGCAGTTCTTC
CDR3 protein: CASSQPPGQGINEQFF

J gene: TRBJ1-6
clone size: few
D gene: .
V gene: TRBV20-1
CDR3 length: 13
CDR3 DNA: TGCAGTGCTAGTGACAGAAACAATTCACCCCTCCACTTT
CDR3 protein: CSASDRNNSPLHF

J gene: TRBJ2-7
clone size: .
D gene: .
V gene: TRBV3-1/TRBV3-2
CDR3 length: 15
CDR3 DNA: TGTGCCAGCAGCGGACGGGTAGCGCGGGCCTACGAGCAGTACTTC
CDR3 protein: CASSGRVARAYEQYF

J gene: TRBJ2-1
clone size: once
D gene: .
V gene: TRBV11-2
CDR3 length: 16
CDR3 DNA: TGTGCCAGCACCTTGAGGTGGCGGCGCAGGGGCAATGAGCAGTTCTTC
CDR3 protein: CASTLRWRRRGNEQFF

J gene: TRBJ1-5
clone size: .
D gene: .
V gene: TRBV9
CDR3 length: 13
CDR3 DNA: TGTGCCAGCAGCGAAGGGGGAAATCAGCCCCAGCATTTT
CDR3 protein: CASSEGGNQPQHF

J gene: TRBJ1-6
clone size: .
D gene: .
V gene: TRBV7-9
CDR3 length: 16
CDR3 DNA: TGTGCCAGCAGCCTAGGTGGAGGGGGATCGATTTCACCCCTCCACTTT
CDR3 protein: CASSLGGGGSISPLHF

J gene: TRBJ1-1
clone size: .
D gene: .
V gene: TRBV12-5
CDR3 length: 14
CDR3 DNA: TGTGCTAGTGGTTCAACAGGGACTGCCACTGAAGCTTTCTTT
CDR3 protein: CASGSTGTATEAFF

J gene: TRBJ1-1
clone size: .
D gene: .
V gene: TRBV21-1
CDR3 length: 14
CDR3 DNA: TGTGCCAGCAGCAAAGGACATTTAAACACTGAAGCTTTCTTT
CDR3 protein: CASSKGHLNTEAFF

J gene: TRBJ1-2
clone size: .
D gene: .
V gene: TRBV19
CDR3 length: 14
CDR3 DNA: TGTGCCAGTAGCTCGGGCCCGACCCACTATGGCTACACCTTC
CDR3 protein: CASSSGPTHYGYTF

J gene: TRBJ1-5
clone size: .
D gene: .
V gene: TRBV4-2
CDR3 length: 14
CDR3 DNA: TGTGCCAGCAGCCAAGACAGGGAGTATCAGCCCCAGCATTTT
CDR3 protein: CASSQDREYQPQHF

J gene: TRBJ1-2
clone size: .
D gene: .
V gene: TRBV18
CDR3 length: 12
CDR3 DNA: TGTGCCAGCTCACCAGGCAGGGAGGGCTACACCTTC
CDR3 protein: CASSPGREGYTF

J gene: TRBJ1-2
clone size: .
D gene: .
V gene: TRBV27
CDR3 length: 13
CDR3 DNA: TGTGCCAGCAGTTTAAACCCAACCATCGGCTACACCTTC
CDR3 protein: CASSLNPTIGYTF

J gene: TRBJ2-5
clone size: .
D gene: .
V gene: TRBV14
CDR3 length: 14
CDR3 DNA: TGTGCCAGCAGCCGGGGGGTAGTAAGAGAGACCCAGTACTTC
CDR3 protein: CASSRGVVRETQYF